This passage covers 16 T cell receptor beta chains from one sample sequenced in a study of blood T cell repertoires in COVID-19. Here immunoSEQ multiplex PCR was the method, and the copy in TCRdb shows in-frame clones only, minus some. The table has over 150,000 clones, about 83% seen once. The material sequenced was peripheral blood. The receptors stem from a woman between 18 and 29 years old who had recovered from COVID-19.

CDR3 DNA: TGTGCCAGCAGTTACTCCATCACAGAGAGGGACTATGGCTACACCTTC. This gives the protein CASSYSITERDYGYTF. The chain has TRBV6-5 and TRBJ1-2; D gene unclear. The CDR3 contains 16 residues. CDR1 is MNHEY, CDR2 SVGAGI, per germline. Trimming cost V 0 bases and J 3 bases, with 14 bases left between them.

This sequence joins TRBV4-3 and TRBJ2-7; 10 bases line up with TRBD2. Trimming removed 1 base from V and 2 bases from J; junction bases left unmatched: 5. Germline CDR1 reads LGHNA; CDR2 reads YSLEER. This CDR3 region has 16 residues. CDR3: CASSQVLSGGPYEQYF. The CDR3, as DNA: TGCGCCAGCAGCCAAGTCCTTAGCGGGGGGCCCTACGAGCAGTACTTC.

This clone has only a few counts. The chain is built from TRBV5-6 and TRBJ2-7, with a possible D match to TRBD1 (6 bases). In germline, CDR1 is SGHDT, CDR2 YYEEEE. Trimming stripped 3 bases from V and 6 bases from J, with 16 bases between. The CDR3 runs 14 residues. The CDR3 region is CASSSYGTSGEQYV. CDR3 sequence (DNA): TGTGCCAGCAGCTCCTACGGGACAAGTGGCGAGCAGTACGTC.

V usage is TRBV7-9 and J usage is TRBJ1-2; 9 bases are a match to TRBD1. V shed 6 bases and J 2 bases; nucleotides not matched to a gene: 10. CDR1 is SEHNR and CDR2 is FQNEAQ in the germline V gene (reference sequence). The CDR3 contains 16 residues. The CDR3, as DNA: TGTGCCAGCAGACTCAGCCAAACAGGGGGCAACTATGGCTACACCTTC. This sequence encodes CASRLSQTGGNYGYTF.

The V gene is TRBV5-4, the J gene TRBJ2-1; TRBD1 is a possible D gene (5 bases). The CDR3 loop spans 12 amino acids. In germline, CDR1 is SGHNT, CDR2 YYREEE (reference sequence). V dropped 3 bases and J dropped 8 bases, with 9 bases sitting between them. In DNA form, the CDR3 reads TGTGCCAGCAGCTGGTCAGGGTATGAGCAGTTCTTC. Encoded protein: CASSWSGYEQFF.

This rearrangement joins TRBV27 to TRBJ2-7; D call uncertain. This CDR3 is 13 amino acids long. The V end lost 6 bases, the J end lost 2 bases, and 11 bases lay between the germline ends. The germline V gene has CDR1 MNHEY and CDR2 SMNVEV (reference sequence). The CDR3 here is CASSPGFAYEQYF. CDR3 in DNA: TGTGCCAGCAGCCCGGGTTTCGCCTACGAGCAGTACTTC.

The chain links TRBV19 to TRBJ2-5; 8 bases align to TRBD2. J gave up 1 base and V 3 bases, and 4 bases lay outside the gene matches. The CDR3 runs to 15 residues. Germline V lookup: CDR1 LNHDA, CDR2 SQIVND (reference sequence). CDR3 region: CASSISSGPQETQYF. The CDR3 DNA is TGTGCCAGTAGTATCTCTAGCGGGCCCCAAGAGACCCAGTACTTC. Supplemented by reference TRBV19 and TRBJ2-5, the full variable domain reads DGGITQSPKYLFRKEGQNVTLSCEQNLNHDAMYWYRQDPGQGLRLIYYSQIVNDFQKGDIAEGYSVSREKKESFPLTVTSAQKNPTAFYLCASSISSGPQETQYFGPGTRLLVL.

The chain couples TRBV5-1 to TRBJ2-1; 14 bases match TRBD2. Germline trimming cut 4 bases from V and 5 bases from J; bases unmatched to any gene: 8. The CDR3 is 17 residues long. Germline CDR1 SGHRS, CDR2 YFSETQ. CDR3: CASSPSGLAGGHNEQFF. The CDR3 nucleotides read TGCGCCAGCAGCCCCTCTGGACTAGCGGGAGGTCACAATGAGCAGTTCTTC. The full variable domain, with the rest looked up from reference TRBV5-1 and TRBJ2-1, is KAGVTQTPRYLIKTRGQQVTLSCSPISGHRSVSWYQQTPGQGLQFLFEYFSETQRNKGNFPGRFSGRQFSNSRSEMNVSTLELGDSALYLCASSPSGLAGGHNEQFFGPGTRLTVL.

The chain recombines TRBV6-2 or TRBV6-3 with TRBJ2-4, with TRBD2 as a possible D gene (6 bases). There are 16 residues in the CDR3. Germline CDR1 is MNHEY and CDR2 is SVGEGT. Trimming shortened V by 8 bases and J by 0 bases, and 17 bases separated the two germline ends. The DNA of the CDR3 is TGTGCCAGCCGTTTTGGCGGGGCGCTAGCCAAAAACATTCAGTACTTC. Translated, it gives CASRFGGALAKNIQYF.

The rearrangement uses TRBV12-3 or TRBV12-4 and TRBJ2-1; the D gene is possibly TRBD2 (6 bases). The CDR3 has 13 amino acids. V was clipped by 4 bases and J by 6 bases, with 10 bases between them. The CDR3 DNA reads as TGTGCCAGCAGTTCCGCGGGAATCAATGAGCAGTTCTTC. Amino acid sequence: CASSSAGINEQFF.

The chain joins TRBV27 to TRBJ1-2; the D gene is possibly TRBD1 (6 bases). V gave up 5 bases and J gave up 4 bases, with 26 bases separating them. CDR1 MNHEY and CDR2 SMNVEV come from the germline V gene (reference sequence). CDR3 length: 18 amino acids. The CDR3 region has the DNA TGTGCCAGCAGTCCCCGCCCCTCTCAGGGGAGAGGGGTCTATGGCTACACCTTC. Amino acid sequence: CASSPRPSQGRGVYGYTF.

The chain has TRBV19 and TRBJ1-2, with D perhaps TRBD1 (6 bases). With 2 bases removed from V and 2 bases from J, the gap between germline ends came to 9 bases. Germline CDR1 is LNHDA and CDR2 is SQIVND (reference sequence). This CDR3 has 14 amino acids. The CDR3 bases are TGTGCCAGTAGTATAAGGACAGCCAACTATGGCTACACCTTC. It translates to CASSIRTANYGYTF.

The V gene is TRBV10-3, the J gene TRBJ2-3; 10 bases are shared with TRBD2. With 7 bases clipped from V and 3 bases from J, the junction kept 10 bases outside the gene matches. The CDR3 loop spans 16 amino acids. Germline values: CDR1 ENHRY, CDR2 SYGVKD. The CDR3 region is CAIKPSGSGPTDTQYF. The CDR3 DNA reads as TGTGCCATCAAACCTAGCGGGAGCGGTCCTACAGATACGCAGTATTTT.

This clone was seen a handful of times. The V and J genes are TRBV19 and TRBJ1-4; 9 bases match TRBD1. Unmatched junction bases numbered 4, after V lost 4 bases and J lost 7 bases. CDR3 length: 14 amino acids. Looked up from germline, CDR1 is LNHDA and CDR2 is SQIVND (reference sequence). The CDR3 region is CASSNTGGIEKLFF. The CDR3 region has the DNA TGTGCCAGTAGTAACACAGGGGGCATTGAAAAACTGTTTTTT.

The gene calls are TRBV2 and TRBJ2-3; 7 nucleotides match TRBD2. CDR1 is SNHLY, CDR2 FYNNEI, per germline. V dropped 4 bases and J dropped 1; count of bases not matched to a gene: 5. The CDR3 is made up of 15 amino acids. For the CDR3, the DNA is TGTGCCAGCAGTGGAGGGAGGGCCGGCACAGATACGCAGTATTTT. Translation gives CASSGGRAGTDTQYF.

CDR3 sequence (DNA): TGTGCCAGCAGTTACTATGGATCGACTAGCGGGGGGACCCAGTACTTC. It codes for CASSYYGSTSGGTQYF. The V call is TRBV6-2 or TRBV6-3, the J call TRBJ2-5, with TRBD2 matching 12 bases. This CDR3 is 16 amino acids long. With V trimmed by 1 base and J by 7 bases, 7 bases remained unmatched. Germline CDR1 reads MNHEY; CDR2 reads SVGEGT.